This note documents a single TCR beta chain sequence. The antigen is unknown. This record comes from a study of shared clonotypes between healthy human individuals. General study findings and limits: Clonotype sharing across four donors was observed for 4% to 6.5% of naive CD4 clonotypes. Rarefaction showed sorted-subset sequencing was incomplete despite large depth. Generation probabilities of non-shared clonotypes were lower (relative to those shared by all four donors).

Here immunoSEQ multiplex PCR was the method, and the copy in TCRdb shows in-frame clones only, minus some. The sample consists of some 1 million clones, around four fifths of them appearing once. Caucasian adults residing in Nashville, Tennessee made up all the donors. The TCR originated in a man younger than 35 in good health. Material for sequencing was memory CD4+ T cells sorted from blood. The subset was: CD45RA-negative fraction.

CDR3: CASSLGGAVNIQYF. The CDR3 nucleotides are TGTGCCAGCAGCTTAGGGGGGGCAGTAAACATTCAGTACTTC. The rearrangement joins TRBV7-2 to TRBJ2-4; possibly TRBD1 or TRBD2 for D (6 bases each). The CDR3 has 14 residues. Deletions cut 1 base from V and 6 bases from J, with 10 bases between. Germline assignment: CDR1 SGHTA and CDR2 FQGNSA.